Listed here are 5 T cell receptor beta chains from one sample, sequenced in a study of CD8 T cells in Susac syndrome. cDNA came from roughly 0.53 to 1 ug RNA primed by random hexamers. TCRdb called the immunoSEQ multiplex PCR reads again in MiXCR, with one record for every CDR3 protein. This repertoire shows some 170,000 distinct CDR3 sequences, just over 90% found once; its top ten account for roughly 0.13%. Sequencing was carried out using CD4+ T cells from PBMCs. These TCRs come from a human donor in good health.

The chain employs TRBV12-3 or TRBV12-4 and TRBJ2-7; possibly TRBD1 for D (6 bases). The CDR3 covers 14 residues. Trimming removed 2 bases from V and 2 bases from J, with 10 bases in between. CDR3 in amino acids: CASSLRTAAYEQYF. The CDR3 bases are TGTGCCAGCAGTTTAAGGACAGCCGCCTACGAGCAGTACTTC.

This chain joins TRBV20-1 and TRBJ2-3; D may be TRBD1 (6 bases). The CDR3 has 13 residues. Between the trimmed V and J ends, which lost 5 bases and 1 base, there was a span of 10 bases. Per germline, CDR1 DFQATT and CDR2 SNEGSKA (reference sequence). CDR3 DNA: TGCAGTGCTTGGGACACAGGCACAGATACGCAGTATTTT. Amino acid sequence: CSAWDTGTDTQYF.

The V and J genes are TRBV5-1 and TRBJ2-2, with D perhaps matching TRBD1 or TRBD2 (6 bases each). Between the trimmed V and J ends, which lost 4 bases and 0 bases, there was a span of 10 bases. The CDR3 length is 15 residues. Germline V gene data show CDR1 as SGHRS and CDR2 as YFSETQ. CDR3: CASSVGGSNTGELFF. CDR3 DNA sequence: TGCGCCAGCAGCGTCGGGGGCTCGAACACCGGGGAGCTGTTTTTT.

The chain has TRBV5-1 and TRBJ2-2, with 8 bases identical to TRBD1. V dropped 7 bases and J dropped 3; count of bases not matched to a gene: 2. There are 13 residues in the CDR3. From germline, CDR1 is SGHRS and CDR2 YFSETQ. The DNA for the CDR3 is TGCGCCAGCGCACAGGGGGACACCGGGGAGCTGTTTTTT. Translation gives CASAQGDTGELFF.

The J gene is TRBJ2-3, the V gene TRBV29-1; the D gene is possibly TRBD1 (6 bases). The CDR3 sequence is 13 residues long. CDR1 and CDR2 from the germline V gene are SQVTM and ANQGSEA. V shed 7 bases and J shed 0 bases, with 11 bases lying between them. CDR3 sequence (DNA): TGCAGCGCCAGAAGGGGGAGCACAGATACGCAGTATTTT. Translating it yields CSARRGSTDTQYF.